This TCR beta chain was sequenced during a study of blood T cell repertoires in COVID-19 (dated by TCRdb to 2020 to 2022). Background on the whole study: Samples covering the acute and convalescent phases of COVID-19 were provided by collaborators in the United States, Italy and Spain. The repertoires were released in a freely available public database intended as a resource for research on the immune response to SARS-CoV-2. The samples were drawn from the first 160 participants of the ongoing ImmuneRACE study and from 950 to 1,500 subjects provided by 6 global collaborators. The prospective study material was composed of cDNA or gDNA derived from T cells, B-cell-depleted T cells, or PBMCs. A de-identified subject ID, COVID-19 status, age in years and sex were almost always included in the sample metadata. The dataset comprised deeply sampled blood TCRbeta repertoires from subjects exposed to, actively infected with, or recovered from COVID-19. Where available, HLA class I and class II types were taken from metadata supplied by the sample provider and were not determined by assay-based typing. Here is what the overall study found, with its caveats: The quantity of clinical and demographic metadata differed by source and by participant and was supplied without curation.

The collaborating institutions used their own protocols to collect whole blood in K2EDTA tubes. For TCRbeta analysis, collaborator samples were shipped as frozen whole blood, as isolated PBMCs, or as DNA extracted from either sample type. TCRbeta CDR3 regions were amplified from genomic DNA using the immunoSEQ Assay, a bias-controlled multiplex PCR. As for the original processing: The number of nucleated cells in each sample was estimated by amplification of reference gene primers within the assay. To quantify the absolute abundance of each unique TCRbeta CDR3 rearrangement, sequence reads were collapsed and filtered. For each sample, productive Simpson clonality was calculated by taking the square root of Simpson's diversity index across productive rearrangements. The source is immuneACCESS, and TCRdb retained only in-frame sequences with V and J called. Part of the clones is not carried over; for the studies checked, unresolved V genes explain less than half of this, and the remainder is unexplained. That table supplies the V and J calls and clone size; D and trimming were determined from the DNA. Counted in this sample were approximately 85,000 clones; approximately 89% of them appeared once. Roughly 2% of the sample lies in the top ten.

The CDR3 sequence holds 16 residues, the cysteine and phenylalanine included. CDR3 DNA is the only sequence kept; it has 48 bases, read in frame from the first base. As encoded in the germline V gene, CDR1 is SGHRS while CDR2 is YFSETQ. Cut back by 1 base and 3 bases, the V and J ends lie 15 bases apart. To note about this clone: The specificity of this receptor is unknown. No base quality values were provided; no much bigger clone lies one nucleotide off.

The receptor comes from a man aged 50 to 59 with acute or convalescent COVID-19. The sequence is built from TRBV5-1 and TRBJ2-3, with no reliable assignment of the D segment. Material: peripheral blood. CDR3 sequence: CASSLTLDGGTDTQYF. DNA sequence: TGCGCCAGCAGCTTGACGCTAGACGGCGGAACAGATACGCAGTATTTT.